Each of the 27 T cell receptor beta chains below was sequenced from the same sample in a study of T cell changes during pregnancy in multiple sclerosis. Libraries were prepared by immunoSEQ multiplex PCR; TCRdb keeps only in-frame clonotypes and omits some of them. The sample has tens of thousands of clones; 91% are singletons. The source material was peripheral blood, sampled in the third trimester of pregnancy. These receptor sequences come from a female donor in good health, enrolled as a control in a pregnancy study.

The rearrangement uses TRBV30 and TRBJ1-2, with D hard to call. Germline loops: CDR1 GTSNPN, CDR2 SVGIG (reference sequence). This CDR3 is 11 amino acids long. The V end was cut by 2 bases, the J end by 7 bases, with 8 bases between. In DNA form, the CDR3 reads TGTGCCTGGAGTACAGTGGGTGGCTACACCTTC. Protein: CAWSTVGGYTF.

This clone was counted once. V and J are TRBV5-4 and TRBJ2-2, with D maybe TRBD2 (6 bases). Germline CDR1 reads SGHNT; CDR2 reads YYREEE (reference sequence). Trimming pared 4 bases from V and 5 bases from J, leaving 15 bases between. The CDR3 is 15 residues long. The CDR3 sequence: CASSPGTRETGELFF. The CDR3 DNA reads TGTGCCAGCAGCCCCGGGACTCGCGAAACCGGGGAGCTGTTTTTT.

This sequence joins TRBV7-2 and TRBJ2-1; D possibly corresponds to TRBD2 (6 bases). Germline V gene sequence: CDR1 SGHTA, CDR2 FQGNSA. The V end was cut by 1 base, the J end by 6 bases, with 13 bases between. CDR3 length: 15 residues. The CDR3 here is CASSLGSGNRNEQFF. The CDR3 region has the DNA TGTGCCAGCAGCTTAGGTAGCGGTAACCGCAATGAGCAGTTCTTC.

The chain recombines TRBV11-2 with TRBJ1-1; tentatively, D is TRBD1 (6 bases). CDR1 SGHAT and CDR2 FQNNGV come from the germline V gene. This CDR3 is built from 15 residues. Trimming shortened V by 0 bases and J by 1 base, and 9 bases separated the two germline ends. Written as DNA, the CDR3 is TGTGCCAGCAGCTTAGAGTGGACAGCGAACACTGAAGCTTTCTTT. Translated: CASSLEWTANTEAFF.

V usage is TRBV10-2 and J usage is TRBJ2-7, with 8 bases matching TRBD2. The J segment lost 2 bases and the V segment lost 8 bases, leaving 20 bases of the junction unmatched. Germline assignment: CDR1 WSHSY and CDR2 SAAADI. This CDR3 is built from 18 residues. CDR3 DNA sequence: TGCGCCAGCTCTTCTCCGCTTAGCGGGGACTCCAAAGCCTACGAGCAGTACTTC. It is translated as CASSSPLSGDSKAYEQYF.

This clone appeared once. The gene calls are TRBV6-1 and TRBJ1-2; 7 bases fit TRBD1. With V trimmed by 0 bases and J by 4 bases, 11 bases remained unmatched. CDR1 and CDR2 from the germline V gene are MNHNS and SASEGT. The CDR3 loop spans 17 amino acids. The CDR3 region is CASSEAWGQTYLYGYTF. As DNA, the CDR3 is TGTGCCAGCAGTGAAGCCTGGGGACAGACCTACCTCTATGGCTACACCTTC.

The chain couples TRBV11-2 to TRBJ2-3; D may be TRBD2 (5 bases). Germline V lookup: CDR1 SGHAT, CDR2 FQNNGV. The CDR3 loop spans 15 amino acids. Between the trimmed V and J ends, which lost 5 bases and 0 bases, there was a span of 12 bases. In DNA, the CDR3 is TGTGCCAGCAGCCTTAGCGTCTTGAGCACAGATACGCAGTATTTT. Translated: CASSLSVLSTDTQYF.

The chain employs TRBV19 and TRBJ2-7, with 10 nucleotides matching TRBD2. The germline V gene encodes CDR1 LNHDA and CDR2 SQIVND (reference sequence). The junction had 7 bases not matched to a gene; V was cut back by 5 bases and J by 3 bases. The CDR3 spans 15 residues. DNA for the CDR3: TGTGCCAGTAGTCTCTCAACTAGCGGGGTCTACGAGCAGTACTTC. Translating gives CASSLSTSGVYEQYF.

This chain links TRBV7-2 with TRBJ2-5; 9 bases agree with TRBD1. Germline V gives CDR1 SGHTA, CDR2 FQGNSA. V lost 6 bases to trimming and J lost 4 bases; unmatched junction nucleotides: 6. The CDR3 spans 14 residues. CDR3 loop: CASSRDRDSETQYF. The CDR3 nucleotides read TGTGCCAGCAGTCGGGACAGGGACTCAGAGACCCAGTACTTC.

This sequence joins TRBV11-2 and TRBJ1-5, with 10 bases lining up with TRBD1. Unmatched junction bases numbered 7, after V lost 5 bases and J lost 6 bases. The CDR3 is 15 residues long. Germline assignment: CDR1 SGHAT and CDR2 FQNNGV. In DNA form, the CDR3 reads TGTGCCAGCAGCGAAGACAGGGGGCGAGGTCAGCCCCAGCATTTT. This encodes CASSEDRGRGQPQHF.

This rearrangement joins TRBV6-5 to TRBJ1-2; D call uncertain. Between the trimmed V and J ends, which lost 0 bases and 3 bases, there was a span of 14 bases. From germline, CDR1 is MNHEY and CDR2 SVGAGI. This CDR3 comprises 16 residues. CDR3 amino acids: CASSYSNMRGYYGYTF. The CDR3 nucleotides read TGTGCCAGCAGTTACTCGAACATGCGGGGATACTATGGCTACACCTTC.

The chain recombines TRBV9 with TRBJ2-3, with D perhaps matching TRBD2 (5 bases). CDR1 is SGDLS, CDR2 YYNGEE, per germline. Trimming stripped 0 bases from V and 6 bases from J, with 17 bases between. The CDR3 runs to 16 residues. The CDR3, as DNA: TGTGCCAGCAGCGTAGGGCTAGCCCCCGGGATTGATACGCAGTATTTT. Encoded protein: CASSVGLAPGIDTQYF. Drawing the rest from reference TRBV9 and TRBJ2-3, the complete variable domain is DSGVTQTPKHLITATGQRVTLRCSPRSGDLSVYWYQQSLDQGLQFLIQYYNGEERAKGNILERFSAQQFPDLHSELNLSSLELGDSALYFCASSVGLAPGIDTQYFGPGTRLTVL.

The rearrangement uses TRBV6-5 and TRBJ1-3; no firm D call. Trimming left V 4 bases short and J 1 base short, with 11 bases between. Germline assignment: CDR1 MNHEY and CDR2 SVGAGI. CDR3 length: 15 amino acids. CDR3 amino acids: CASSWTQASGNTIYF. In DNA, the CDR3 is TGTGCCAGCAGTTGGACTCAAGCGTCTGGAAACACCATATATTTT.

V is TRBV11-3 and J is TRBJ2-3; D unresolved. This CDR3 contains 15 residues. CDR1 is SGHNT, CDR2 YENEEA, per germline. Deletions cut 4 bases from V and 2 bases from J, with 13 bases between. Here the CDR3 reads CASSSSPANTDTQYF. The CDR3 region has the DNA TGTGCCAGCAGCTCGTCCCCCGCGAACACAGATACGCAGTATTTT.

This CDR3 is CASRDYSSYNSPLHF. In DNA, the CDR3 is TGTGCCAGCAGAGACTACAGCTCCTATAATTCACCCCTCCACTTT. The V and J genes are TRBV6-1 and TRBJ1-6; D gene ambiguous. This CDR3 is 15 amino acids long. Germline V CDR1 and CDR2: MNHNS, SASEGT. The germline V and J ends were trimmed by 6 bases and 0 bases, with 9 bases remaining between them.

The CDR3 region is CARRADHVDRGLGNTEAFF. The CDR3 DNA follows: TGTGCCAGAAGGGCCGACCACGTTGACAGGGGGCTTGGGAACACTGAAGCTTTCTTT. The V gene is TRBV5-3, the J gene TRBJ1-1; 10 nucleotides match TRBD1. TRBV5-3 is filed as an ORF, its function uncertain. CDR3 size: 19 residues. V was clipped by 5 bases and J by 1 base; unmatched bases: 17.

This clone was recorded only once. The chain combines TRBV19 with TRBJ2-4, with 15 bases lining up with TRBD2. Trimming cost V 2 bases and J 2 bases; bases outside gene matches: 4. The CDR3 is 18 amino acids. Germline V gives CDR1 LNHDA, CDR2 SQIVND (reference sequence). The CDR3 reads CASSIPGTSGRSKNIQYF. The CDR3 nucleotides read TGTGCCAGTAGTATACCCGGGACTAGCGGGAGGTCCAAAAACATTCAGTACTTC.

The chain recombines TRBV19 with TRBJ1-1; possibly TRBD1 for D (6 bases). V lost 2 bases, J lost 5 bases, and 9 bases lay in between. The length of the CDR3 is 13 residues. Germline-derived CDR1 and CDR2 are LNHDA and SQIVND (reference sequence). The CDR3 region has the DNA TGTGCCAGTAGTATAAGGGGGTGGACTGAAGCTTTCTTT. This translates into CASSIRGWTEAFF.

The chain links TRBV18 to TRBJ2-7; 8 nucleotides line up with TRBD1. The CDR3 loop spans 14 amino acids. Germline V gene sequence: CDR1 KGHSH, CDR2 LQKENI. V lost 3 bases to trimming and J lost 1 base; unmatched junction nucleotides: 2. CDR3 sequence reads: CASSPDRGSYEQYF. The CDR3 bases are TGTGCCAGCTCACCCGACAGGGGTTCCTACGAGCAGTACTTC.

The CDR3 DNA is TGTGCCAGCAGCTTAAACTGGGACAGTCCTAACTATGGCTACACCTTC. Its protein is CASSLNWDSPNYGYTF. The J gene is TRBJ1-2, the V gene TRBV7-9, with 7 nucleotides matching TRBD1. Trimming took 2 bases from V and 0 from J; bases not matched to a gene: 6. The CDR3 is made up of 16 amino acids. The germline gives CDR1 SEHNR, CDR2 FQNEAQ (reference sequence). Full variable domain (outside the CDR3, taken from reference TRBV7-9 and TRBJ1-2): DTGVSQNPRHKITKRGQNVTFRCDPISEHNRLYWYRQTLGQGPEFLTYFQNEAQLEKSRLLSDRFSAERPKGSFSTLEIQRTEQGDSAMYLCASSLNWDSPNYGYTFGSGTRLTVV.

In its sample, this clone was seen once. J is TRBJ1-1 and V is TRBV28; D perhaps matches TRBD1 (6 bases). V dropped 6 bases and J dropped 0 bases, with 20 bases sitting between them. The CDR3 runs to 17 residues. Germline CDR1 MDHEN, CDR2 SYDVKM. The CDR3 region has the DNA TGTGCCAGCAGGGGGACATTCGCAACTCCTATGAACACTGAAGCTTTCTTT. This gives the protein CASRGTFATPMNTEAFF.

The chain uses TRBV5-1 and TRBJ1-2; TRBD1 matches 10 bases. J lost 4 bases, V lost 3 bases, and 3 bases had no gene match. Germline CDR1 SGHRS, CDR2 YFSETQ. The CDR3 runs 14 residues. CDR3 DNA: TGCGCCAGCAGCTCGACAGGGGGCGTCTATGGCTACACCTTC. Translating gives CASSSTGGVYGYTF.

This rearrangement joins TRBV7-2 to TRBJ1-4; weak D call: TRBD1 (6 bases). Looked up from germline, CDR1 is SGHTA and CDR2 is FQGNSA. The CDR3 runs 15 residues. Trimming took 4 bases from V and 8 from J, leaving 17 bases between them. The CDR3 nucleotides are TGTGCCAGCAGCTGGGCGGGGGGCGCGGGGGAAAAACTGTTTTTT. This codes for CASSWAGGAGEKLFF.

This chain joins TRBV7-2 and TRBJ1-5; the D gene is possibly TRBD1 (6 bases). The CDR3 extends over 16 amino acids. Germline V gives CDR1 SGHTA, CDR2 FQGNSA. V was clipped by 5 bases and J by 2 bases, with 16 bases between them. In DNA form, the CDR3 reads TGTGCCAGCAGCCCACAGGGTGGAGTGGGCAATCAGCCCCAGCATTTT. Protein product: CASSPQGGVGNQPQHF.

This clone has just one count. The chain uses TRBV2 and TRBJ2-3; 7 nucleotides line up with TRBD2. V trimming: 5 bases; J trimming: 6 bases; junction bases outside the gene matches: 5. Germline V gene sequence: CDR1 SNHLY, CDR2 FYNNEI. The CDR3 is 13 residues long. The DNA for the CDR3 is TGTGCCAGCAGTAGCGGGGATTTGGATACGCAGTATTTT. This gives the protein CASSSGDLDTQYF.

This chain uses TRBV6-1 with TRBJ1-1; D is possibly TRBD1 (5 bases). The V end lost 1 base, the J end lost 4 bases, and 19 bases lay between the germline ends. This CDR3 has 17 amino acids. Germline V CDR1 and CDR2: MNHNS, SASEGT. CDR3 in amino acids: CASSEVGAGAFSTEAFF. CDR3 DNA: TGTGCCAGCAGTGAAGTTGGGGCAGGAGCTTTTAGCACTGAAGCTTTCTTT.

The chain is built from TRBV4-1 and TRBJ2-4; 10 positions match TRBD1. Unmatched junction bases numbered 17, after V lost 0 bases and J lost 0 bases. The germline V gene encodes CDR1 MGHRA and CDR2 YSYEKL. CDR3 length: 22 amino acids. DNA for the CDR3: TGCGCCAGCAGCCAAGATAAGACAGGGGGCGCATTGGGGGAACTAGCCAAAAACATTCAGTACTTC. Amino acid sequence: CASSQDKTGGALGELAKNIQYF.